The 25 T cell receptor beta chains in this list originate from one sample, sequenced in a study of T cells expressing NK-cell markers. TCRdb reanalyzed the 5' RACE reads, giving one entry per CDR3 protein sequence and no DNA. The listing records some 340,000 distinct CDR3 sequences. What was sequenced was blood T cells: a sorted CD56 or NKG2C T cell subset, CD4+ or CD8+ T cells, or bulk PBMC T cells (not recorded which). These receptors originate from a man aged 18-69 years in good health.

The rearrangement joins TRBV11-2 to TRBJ2-5. CDR3 size: 13 residues. Germline CDR1 SGHAT, CDR2 FQNNGV. CDR3: CASSPRVEETQYF.

This rearrangement joins TRBV30 to TRBJ1-5. Germline assignment: CDR1 GTSNPN and CDR2 SVGIG (reference sequence). The CDR3 has 14 residues. CDR3 loop: CAWSGGRSNQPQHF.

The V call is TRBV20-1, the J call TRBJ2-3. The CDR3 runs to 16 residues. CDR1 DFQATT and CDR2 SNEGSKA come from the germline V gene (reference sequence). The CDR3 spells CSARDLQQFSTDTQYF.

This chain joins TRBV25-1 and TRBJ2-5; TCRdb proposes TRBD1, but this gene call is untestable without DNA. The germline V gene encodes CDR1 MGHDK and CDR2 SYGVNS. This CDR3 has 16 amino acids. CDR3 loop: CASSWGRGAIQETQYF.

The rearrangement uses TRBV3-1 and TRBJ1-2; with no DNA, the TCRdb D assignment of TRBD1 cannot be verified. CDR3 length: 14 residues. Germline V gene sequence: CDR1 LGHDT, CDR2 YNNKEL (reference sequence). This CDR3 is CASSRGTMNYGYTF.

This sequence joins TRBV12-3 or TRBV12-4 and TRBJ1-6. CDR3 length equals 18 residues. This CDR3 reads CASSRQEGFGSYNSPLHF.

This chain connects TRBV18 to TRBJ2-5; TCRdb picks TRBD2, but there is no DNA to check that call. Germline V lookup: CDR1 KGHSH, CDR2 LQKENI. This CDR3 region has 15 residues. CDR3 sequence: CASSFQGAIGGTQYF. The full variable domain, its missing parts supplied by reference TRBV18 and TRBJ2-5, is NAGVMQNPRHLVRRRGQEARLRCSPMKGHSHVYWYRQLPEEGLKFMVYLQKENIIDESGMPKERFSAEFPKEGPSILRIQQVVRGDSAAYFCASSFQGAIGGTQYFGPGTRLLVL.

The gene calls are TRBV3-1 and TRBJ2-2; TCRdb reports TRBD2, a call that lacks DNA to check it against. The CDR3 is 14 amino acids. The germline CDR1 and CDR2 sequences are LGHDT and YNNKEL (reference sequence). Here the CDR3 reads CASSQGGPFRELFF.

The chain couples TRBV5-1 to TRBJ2-5; with no DNA, the TCRdb D assignment of TRBD1 cannot be verified. This CDR3 has 16 amino acids. Germline-derived CDR1 and CDR2 are SGHRS and YFSETQ. CDR3 sequence: CASSLVGGQLQETQYF.

The CDR3 sequence: CASSLSGGSTDTQYF. The chain combines TRBV7-9 with TRBJ2-3; the D call of TRBD1 rests on TCRdb alone, since no DNA is present to check it. The CDR3 is 15 residues long. Looked up from germline, CDR1 is SEHNR and CDR2 is FQNEAQ (reference sequence).

The J gene is TRBJ1-6, the V gene TRBV7-2; TCRdb proposes TRBD1, but this gene call is untestable without DNA. This CDR3 is built from 17 residues. In germline, CDR1 is SGHTA, CDR2 FQGNSA. CDR3 residues: CASSRAVRSSYNSPLHF.

The V call is TRBV20-1, the J call TRBJ2-1; as DNA is missing, the TRBD1 call by TCRdb cannot be tested. Germline lookup yields CDR1 DFQATT and CDR2 SNEGSKA (reference sequence). The CDR3 is 15 residues long. The CDR3 protein is CSAGGLGGHYNEQFF.

The chain couples TRBV20-1 to TRBJ2-3; absent DNA, TCRdb's TRBD2 call cannot be checked. Germline values: CDR1 DFQATT, CDR2 SNEGSKA (reference sequence). The CDR3 is 15 residues long. CDR3 protein: CSAGGGTRGGDTQYF.

The CDR3 sequence is CSVVRGGGNTIYF. V gene TRBV29-1 combines with J gene TRBJ1-3; TCRdb proposes TRBD1, but this gene call is untestable without DNA. The CDR3 is 13 residues long. CDR1 and CDR2 from the germline V gene are SQVTM and ANQGSEA.

V is TRBV20-1 and J is TRBJ2-4; the D call from TCRdb, TRBD1, cannot be confirmed without DNA. Germline-derived CDR1 and CDR2 are DFQATT and SNEGSKA (reference sequence). The CDR3 is made up of 17 amino acids. CDR3 residues: CSARVSGGGPGKNIQYF.

The J gene is TRBJ1-2, the V gene TRBV6-1. Germline CDR1 reads MNHNS; CDR2 reads SASEGT. The length of the CDR3 is 13 residues. The CDR3 region is CASRDPPNYGYTF.

The V and J genes are TRBV5-1 and TRBJ2-3; no DNA is available, so the TRBD1 call from TCRdb remains unchecked. The CDR3 is 14 amino acids. CDR1 and CDR2 (germline): SGHRS, YFSETQ. CDR3 sequence reads: CASDRGGGTDTQYF.

The chain couples TRBV9 to TRBJ2-3. Germline-derived CDR1 and CDR2 are SGDLS and YYNGEE. The CDR3 is made up of 14 amino acids. This CDR3 reads CASSPQMLTDTQYF.

The genes are TRBV21-1 and TRBJ2-7; the D gene TCRdb calls, TRBD1, cannot be checked with no DNA. TRBV21-1 is a listed pseudogene. CDR3 length: 15 amino acids. The CDR3 is CASSKDRPVHYEQYF.

The CDR3 sequence: CASSQDPIADNEQFF. V usage is TRBV3-1 and J usage is TRBJ2-1. Germline V gene data show CDR1 as LGHDT and CDR2 as YNNKEL (reference sequence). The CDR3 has 15 amino acids.

The rearrangement joins TRBV7-9 to TRBJ2-3; TCRdb indicates TRBD1, and absent DNA this call remains unverified. Germline V gives CDR1 SEHNR, CDR2 FQNEAQ (reference sequence). The CDR3 totals 16 residues. The CDR3: CASSTKGTVSTDTQYF.

V and J are TRBV12-3 or TRBV12-4 and TRBJ2-3; the D call of TRBD1 rests on TCRdb alone, since no DNA is present to check it. The CDR3 totals 14 residues. CDR3 sequence: CASSLPGGVNTQYF.

The chain employs TRBV7-8 and TRBJ2-5; TCRdb indicates TRBD2, and absent DNA this call remains unverified. CDR3 size: 15 residues. Germline CDR1 and CDR2: SGHVS and FQNEAQ. CDR3 region: CASSLALTSQETQYF.

The chain links TRBV20-1 to TRBJ2-3. This CDR3 region has 13 residues. CDR1 is DFQATT and CDR2 is SNEGSKA in the germline V gene (reference sequence). CDR3 in amino acids: CSPQDRTTDTQYF.

The gene calls are TRBV7-6 and TRBJ1-6. This CDR3 is 15 amino acids long. Per the germline V gene, CDR1 is SGHVS and CDR2 is FNYEAQ. The CDR3 here is CASSLAEGRNSPLHF.